The 28 T cell receptor beta chains below come from one sample, sequenced in a study of cytomegalovirus exposure and HLA in healthy donors. Both 60 Vbeta primers and 13 Jbeta primers went into the PCR. The repertoire was sequenced with immunoSEQ multiplex PCR; TCRdb's copy has only in-frame clones and lacks some. This table holds about 110,000 clones, approximately 79% found once. Material for sequencing was PBMCs. The source is a man aged 30 to 45 in good health and CMV-seropositive.

The CDR3 region has the DNA TGTGCCAGCAGTCAGACAGGGGCGCCTTACTATGGCTACACCTTC. Translation gives CASSQTGAPYYGYTF. The chain has TRBV27 and TRBJ1-2, with 8 bases lining up with TRBD1. The germline V gene has CDR1 MNHEY and CDR2 SMNVEV (reference sequence). CDR3 length equals 15 residues. V shed 5 bases and J 3 bases; nucleotides not matched to a gene: 8.

The chain joins TRBV7-3 to TRBJ2-5; TRBD2 matches at 10 bases. After removal of 5 bases from V and 4 bases from J, the junction contained 7 bases not matched to a gene. CDR1 is SGHTA and CDR2 is FQGTGA in the germline V gene. The CDR3 extends over 15 amino acids. The CDR3 spells CASSPRTSGPETQYF. The CDR3 nucleotides are TGTGCCAGCAGCCCGCGGACTAGCGGCCCAGAGACCCAGTACTTC.

The chain employs TRBV9 and TRBJ2-1; 8 bases align to TRBD2. The CDR3 totals 14 residues. V lost 4 bases and J lost 10; bases outside the gene matches: 10. Germline V lookup: CDR1 SGDLS, CDR2 YYNGEE. The CDR3 is CASSSTASGLEQFF. The CDR3 DNA is TGTGCCAGCAGCTCCACCGCTAGCGGGCTAGAGCAGTTCTTC.

This rearrangement joins TRBV7-9 to TRBJ1-2; the match to TRBD1 covers 10 bases. The CDR3 spans 17 residues. Trimming removed 0 bases from V and 4 bases from J; junction bases left unmatched: 8. Germline V gene sequence: CDR1 SEHNR, CDR2 FQNEAQ (reference sequence). The CDR3 DNA follows: TGTGCCAGCAGCTTAGCTTCGTGGGGACAGGGGACCTATGGCTACACCTTC. It translates to CASSLASWGQGTYGYTF.

CDR3: CASSFLNTEAFF. The CDR3 DNA reads TGCGCCAGCAGCTTCCTGAACACTGAAGCTTTCTTT. This chain uses TRBV10-2 with TRBJ1-1; D uncertain. This CDR3 is 12 amino acids long. Trimming left V 6 bases short and J 0 bases short, with 5 bases between. Germline V gene lookup returns CDR1 WSHSY and CDR2 SAAADI.

The V gene is TRBV9, the J gene TRBJ2-1; D is possibly TRBD1 (6 bases). V was clipped by 3 bases and J by 0 bases, with 19 bases between them. CDR1 is SGDLS and CDR2 is YYNGEE in the germline V gene. This CDR3 comprises 18 residues. The CDR3 is CASSATSRGSLSYNEQFF. The CDR3 bases are TGTGCCAGCAGCGCCACCTCCAGGGGATCGCTCTCCTACAATGAGCAGTTCTTC. The whole variable domain, remainder taken from reference TRBV9 and TRBJ2-1, is DSGVTQTPKHLITATGQRVTLRCSPRSGDLSVYWYQQSLDQGLQFLIQYYNGEERAKGNILERFSAQQFPDLHSELNLSSLELGDSALYFCASSATSRGSLSYNEQFFGPGTRLTVL.

The rearrangement joins TRBV4-2 to TRBJ2-1; TRBD2 agrees at 8 bases. After removal of 6 bases from V and 1 base from J, the junction contained 8 bases not matched to a gene. Germline values: CDR1 LGHNA, CDR2 YNFKEQ. CDR3 size: 16 residues. Here the CDR3 DNA reads TGTGCCAGCAGAGGTGCCGGGGGGGGATCCTACAATGAGCAGTTCTTC. Translation gives CASRGAGGGSYNEQFF.

The CDR3 sequence: CATSRRSTGTFDEKLFF. The CDR3 DNA reads as TGTGCCACCAGCAGGAGATCCACCGGGACATTCGATGAAAAACTGTTTTTT. This rearrangement joins TRBV15 to TRBJ1-4; maybe TRBD1 (6 bases). The CDR3 totals 17 residues. V shed 3 bases and J shed 6 bases, with 20 bases lying between them. Germline V lookup: CDR1 LNHNV, CDR2 YYDKDF (reference sequence).

The rearrangement links TRBV7-2 to TRBJ2-5; 11 nucleotides line up with TRBD2. In germline, CDR1 is SGHTA, CDR2 FQGNSA. V shed 3 bases, J shed 1 base, and the junction held 4 bases outside the gene matches. This CDR3 spans 16 amino acids. The CDR3, as DNA: TGTGCCAGCAGCTTTACTAGCGGGGGTTCCCAAGAGACCCAGTACTTC. It codes for CASSFTSGGSQETQYF.

This chain joins TRBV7-9 and TRBJ2-3; TRBD2 matches at 8 bases. From germline, CDR1 is SEHNR and CDR2 FQNEAQ (reference sequence). The CDR3 covers 15 residues. J lost 7 bases, V lost 7 bases, and 13 bases had no gene match. The CDR3 sequence: CASTPFGGGMNTQYF. The CDR3 DNA sequence: TGTGCCAGCACCCCCTTCGGCGGGGGGATGAATACGCAGTATTTT.

The gene calls are TRBV11-2 and TRBJ2-7; 8 nucleotides agree with TRBD1. The germline V gene has CDR1 SGHAT and CDR2 FQNNGV. There are 14 residues in the CDR3. The junction had 7 bases not matched to a gene; V was cut back by 7 bases and J by 2 bases. The CDR3 region has the DNA TGTGCCAGCACCCAGGGGGCAGGTCCCTACGAGCAGTACTTC. It specifies CASTQGAGPYEQYF.

The V gene is TRBV9, the J gene TRBJ2-2; 8 bases fit TRBD2. CDR1 is SGDLS, CDR2 YYNGEE, per germline. CDR3 length: 17 residues. The trim removed 1 base at V and 0 bases at J, leaving 5 bases unmatched. CDR3: CASSVRPGLANTGELFF. The CDR3 DNA sequence: TGTGCCAGCAGCGTACGCCCGGGACTAGCGAACACCGGGGAGCTGTTTTTT.

This chain joins TRBV19 and TRBJ2-3; 9 positions match TRBD1. Germline V lookup: CDR1 LNHDA, CDR2 SQIVND (reference sequence). The CDR3 length is 13 residues. Trimming at V came to 8 bases and at J to 2 bases, leaving 2 bases not matched to a gene. The CDR3 DNA follows: TGTGCCAGTGGGACAGGGCCCACAGATACGCAGTATTTT. Amino acid sequence: CASGTGPTDTQYF.

To note about this clone: The same CDR3 can be traced to other DNA sequences in this sample. V usage is TRBV6-4 and J usage is TRBJ2-3, with D perhaps TRBD1 (5 bases). Germline V gene data show CDR1 as MRHNA and CDR2 as SNTAGT. The CDR3 covers 15 residues. V was pared by 0 bases and J by 2 bases, with 9 bases between. CDR3 sequence reads: CASSDSGQYTDTQYF. The DNA of the CDR3 is TGTGCCAGCAGTGACTCGGGGCAGTACACAGATACGCAGTATTTT.

The CDR3 nucleotides are TGTGCCAGCAGCCAAGGGGCGGGGGCGACCACAGATACGCAGTATTTT. This encodes CASSQGAGATTDTQYF. The chain combines TRBV4-2 with TRBJ2-3; tentatively, D is TRBD2 (7 bases). The germline V and J ends were trimmed by 1 base and 2 bases, with 13 bases remaining between them. Germline V gene data show CDR1 as LGHNA and CDR2 as YNFKEQ. The CDR3 loop spans 16 amino acids.

This clone was found once. The chain has TRBV10-1 and TRBJ2-2; TRBD2 agrees at 10 bases. From germline, CDR1 is WNHNN and CDR2 SYGVQD (reference sequence). After removal of 2 bases from V and 3 bases from J, the junction contained 6 bases not matched to a gene. The CDR3 covers 17 residues. The CDR3 region has the DNA TGCGCCAGCAGTGAGGGGGCCACTAGCGGGGACACCGGGGAGCTGTTTTTT. Protein product: CASSEGATSGDTGELFF.

Details on this clone: The germline gene is not matched at one end of the junction; a read error may be the cause. The chain has TRBV7-9 and TRBJ2-6, with a weak D call TRBD1 (6 bases). CDR3 length equals 16 residues. The germline CDR1 and CDR2 sequences are SEHNR and FQNEAQ (reference sequence). The CDR3 loop is CSSSPGQGTGANVLTF. The CDR3 DNA reads TGTTCCAGCAGCCCAGGGCAGGGGACTGGGGCCAACGTCCTGACTTTC.

The chain carries TRBV5-4 and TRBJ2-2; 7 nucleotides match TRBD1. Per the germline V gene, CDR1 is SGHNT and CDR2 is YYREEE (reference sequence). The CDR3 totals 18 residues. The V segment lost 4 bases and the J segment 5 bases; nucleotides outside the gene matches: 17. This chain's CDR3 is CASSRDSHPQVGTGELFF. CDR3 sequence (DNA): TGTGCCAGCAGCAGGGACAGCCACCCTCAGGTGGGGACCGGGGAGCTGTTTTTT.

The rearrangement uses TRBV5-6 and TRBJ2-5, with D perhaps matching TRBD1 (6 bases). This CDR3 is 13 amino acids long. V was pared by 5 bases and J by 7 bases, with 15 bases between. Per the germline V gene, CDR1 is SGHDT and CDR2 is YYEEEE. The CDR3 reads CASRGQPLRTQYF. The CDR3 DNA reads TGTGCCAGCAGAGGACAGCCCTTGAGGACCCAGTACTTC.

This clone is medium-sized. The chain couples TRBV9 to TRBJ2-6; perhaps TRBD2 as D (5 bases). The CDR3 consists of 17 residues. The germline CDR1 and CDR2 sequences are SGDLS and YYNGEE. The V and J ends lost 1 base and 0 bases respectively, with 11 bases between them. The CDR3 region is CASSVSGTSSGANVLTF. DNA for the CDR3: TGTGCCAGCAGCGTAAGCGGTACAAGCTCTGGGGCCAACGTCCTGACTTTC.

The V gene is TRBV19, the J gene TRBJ1-5; TRBD1 is a possible D gene (5 bases). This CDR3 is 16 amino acids long. Trimming pared 6 bases from V and 6 bases from J, leaving 21 bases between. The germline V gene encodes CDR1 LNHDA and CDR2 SQIVND (reference sequence). The CDR3 here is CASRSTGKGMIQPQHF. The CDR3, as DNA: TGTGCCAGTAGGTCTACAGGAAAGGGGATGATTCAGCCCCAGCATTTT.

V is TRBV10-3 and J is TRBJ2-7; D is uncertain. The CDR3 loop spans 14 amino acids. Germline lookup yields CDR1 ENHRY and CDR2 SYGVKD. V was trimmed by 8 bases and J by 8 bases, leaving 22 bases between them. CDR3 sequence: CAIGARPSPIQQYF. As DNA, the CDR3 is TGTGCCATCGGAGCTAGGCCATCCCCTATTCAGCAGTACTTC.

This clone was detected only a few times. The rearrangement links TRBV6-6 to TRBJ1-1, with D uncertain. V was shortened by 6 bases and J by 1 base, with 6 bases between the two germline ends. CDR3 length equals 12 residues. Germline-derived CDR1 and CDR2 are MNHNY and SVGAGI (reference sequence). The CDR3 DNA sequence: TGTGCCAGCAGAACGGGGAACACTGAAGCTTTCTTT. This codes for CASRTGNTEAFF.

The chain uses TRBV9 and TRBJ2-3; a weak D match, TRBD1 (6 bases). Per germline, CDR1 SGDLS and CDR2 YYNGEE. This CDR3 spans 17 amino acids. V was pared by 2 bases and J by 0 bases, with 16 bases between. The CDR3 DNA follows: TGTGCCAGCAGCGTTTTCCACGTAGGGGGAAGCACAGATACGCAGTATTTT. Its translation is CASSVFHVGGSTDTQYF.

This clone was recorded a few times. The CDR3 is CAISERGGSYEQYF. The CDR3 DNA reads TGTGCCATCAGTGAGCGCGGGGGGTCCTACGAGCAGTACTTC. The chain employs TRBV10-3 and TRBJ2-7; 8 bases match TRBD2. This CDR3 has 14 residues. The germline gives CDR1 ENHRY, CDR2 SYGVKD. Trimming at V came to 2 bases and at J to 1 base, leaving 1 base not matched to a gene.

Concerning this clone itself: The sample holds other DNA sequences that translate to the same CDR3. CDR3 sequence: CASSLAGGAYNEQFF. CDR3 sequence (DNA): TGTGCCAGCAGCTTAGCGGGGGGGGCCTACAATGAGCAGTTCTTC. The chain combines TRBV7-2 with TRBJ2-1, with 7 bases that match TRBD2. CDR1 and CDR2 (germline): SGHTA, FQGNSA. The CDR3 loop spans 15 amino acids. V shed 0 bases, J shed 2 bases, and the junction held 1 base outside the gene matches.

The chain has TRBV5-1 and TRBJ2-2, with D possibly TRBD1 on 5 matching bases. V was shortened by 4 bases and J by 3 bases, with 13 bases between the two germline ends. This CDR3 comprises 15 residues. The germline CDR1 and CDR2 sequences are SGHRS and YFSETQ. DNA of the CDR3: TGCGCCAGCAGCCAGGACATTTTTGACACCGGGGAGCTGTTTTTT. Amino acid sequence: CASSQDIFDTGELFF.

The chain joins TRBV11-2 to TRBJ1-3; 8 bases map to TRBD1. Germline assignment: CDR1 SGHAT and CDR2 FQNNGV. This CDR3 region has 15 residues. V lost 4 bases, J lost 1 base, and 3 bases stayed unmatched. This chain's CDR3 is CASSYTGGSGNTIYF. In DNA, the CDR3 is TGTGCCAGCAGCTATACAGGGGGTTCTGGAAACACCATATATTTT.